These 20 T cell receptor beta chains were all obtained from the same sample, sequenced in a study of blood T cell repertoires in COVID-19. Using immunoSEQ multiplex PCR, the repertoire was profiled, and TCRdb retains in-frame clones only, with some absent. Of fewer than 250,000 clones listed, approximately 85% are singletons. The sample taken for sequencing was peripheral blood. All receptors derive from a middle-aged man with acute or convalescent COVID-19.

For this clone: The identical CDR3 is also encoded by other nucleotide sequences in the sample. The chain couples TRBV5-1 to TRBJ1-6; D gene unclear. Germline assignment: CDR1 SGHRS and CDR2 YFSETQ. The ends were cut back, 0 bases at V and 5 bases at J, with 9 bases in the middle. The CDR3 sequence is 15 residues long. This CDR3 reads CASSLAGGDNSPLHF. The CDR3 nucleotides read TGCGCCAGCAGCTTGGCCGGCGGTGATAATTCACCCCTCCACTTT.

The rearrangement joins TRBV2 to TRBJ2-2; 12 nucleotides line up with TRBD2. V was pared by 5 bases and J by 6 bases, with 4 bases of the junction left unmatched. The CDR3 sequence is 15 residues long. Germline V gene data show CDR1 as SNHLY and CDR2 as FYNNEI. The DNA of the CDR3 is TGTGCCAGCAGTCAACTAGCGGGGGGTTCCGGGGAGCTGTTTTTT. This translates into CASSQLAGGSGELFF.

This chain joins TRBV5-6 and TRBJ2-1, with 7 bases aligning to TRBD2. The germline V gene has CDR1 SGHDT and CDR2 YYEEEE. The V segment lost 3 bases and the J segment 8 bases; nucleotides outside the gene matches: 8. The CDR3 sequence is 14 residues long. CDR3 sequence (DNA): TGTGCCAGCAGCTGGGGGGGAGCAGCCCATGAGCAGTTCTTC. This sequence encodes CASSWGGAAHEQFF.

This sequence joins TRBV25-1 and TRBJ1-1; 9 bases are shared with TRBD1. Germline V gene lookup returns CDR1 MGHDK and CDR2 SYGVNS. This CDR3 comprises 15 residues. V shed 5 bases and J 5 bases; nucleotides not matched to a gene: 9. The CDR3 DNA reads as TGTGCCAGCAGTTACAGGGGGCTTACGGGTACTGAAGCTTTCTTT. Residues: CASSYRGLTGTEAFF.

The gene calls are TRBV7-3 and TRBJ2-1; 7 nucleotides match TRBD2. Germline CDR1 reads SGHTA; CDR2 reads FQGTGA. This CDR3 region has 15 residues. With V trimmed by 5 bases and J by 6 bases, 10 bases remained unmatched. CDR3 residues: CASSPGLGVTNEQFF. Here the CDR3 DNA reads TGTGCCAGCAGCCCCGGACTAGGGGTGACCAATGAGCAGTTCTTC.

V usage is TRBV6-2 or TRBV6-3 and J usage is TRBJ1-2; a possible D gene is TRBD1 (6 bases). CDR1 and CDR2 (germline): MNHEY, SVGEGT. This CDR3 is built from 16 residues. V was pared by 2 bases and J by 3 bases, with 16 bases between. The CDR3 loop is CASSYTVDRMDYGYTF. The CDR3 DNA is TGTGCCAGCAGTTACACGGTTGACAGGATGGACTATGGCTACACCTTC.

The V and J genes are TRBV7-6 and TRBJ2-3; perhaps TRBD1 as D (6 bases). Germline V gives CDR1 SGHVS, CDR2 FNYEAQ. The V and J ends lost 0 bases and 3 bases respectively, with 16 bases between them. The CDR3 spans 17 residues. CDR3 sequence reads: CASSLAQGIPRTDTQYF. CDR3 in DNA: TGTGCCAGCAGCTTAGCGCAGGGGATCCCTAGAACAGATACGCAGTATTTT. The complete variable domain, with remaining parts taken from reference TRBV7-6 and TRBJ2-3, reads GAGVSQSPRYKVTKRGQDVALRCDPISGHVSLYWYRQALGQGPEFLTYFNYEAQQDKSGLPNDRFSAERPEGSISTLTIQRTEQRDSAMYRCASSLAQGIPRTDTQYFGPGTRLTVL.

V usage is TRBV24-1 and J usage is TRBJ2-5; D is undetermined. Trimming removed 5 bases at V and 2 bases at J, with 5 bases between. CDR3 length equals 12 residues. The germline CDR1 and CDR2 sequences are KGHDR and SFDVKD. Here the CDR3 reads CATSGYQETQYF. DNA of the CDR3: TGTGCCACCAGTGGCTATCAAGAGACCCAGTACTTC.

The chain joins TRBV30 to TRBJ2-3, with a possible D match to TRBD1 (5 bases). The V end was cut by 0 bases, the J end by 5 bases, with 9 bases between. Germline V gives CDR1 GTSNPN, CDR2 SVGIG (reference sequence). The CDR3 has 13 residues. CDR3 loop: CAWSVLTEDTQYF. CDR3 DNA sequence: TGTGCCTGGAGTGTACTGACAGAAGATACGCAGTATTTT.

This chain links TRBV16 with TRBJ1-6; D gene ambiguous. Trimming removed 4 bases from V and 9 bases from J, with 10 bases in between. There are 13 residues in the CDR3. Germline CDR1 is KGHSY and CDR2 is FQNENV. CDR3 in amino acids: CASSPYGGSPLHF. CDR3 coding DNA: TGTGCCAGCAGCCCTTACGGAGGTTCACCCCTCCACTTT.

The chain carries TRBV6-5 and TRBJ2-2; TRBD1 matches 7 bases. This CDR3 has 14 residues. V lost 6 bases and J lost 5; bases outside the gene matches: 6. Germline V CDR1 and CDR2: MNHEY, SVGAGI. The CDR3 loop is CASSPTGRTGELFF. CDR3 bases: TGTGCCAGCAGCCCGACAGGGCGAACCGGGGAGCTGTTTTTT.

The chain links TRBV14 to TRBJ1-1; D ambiguous. Germline V lookup: CDR1 SGHDN, CDR2 FVKESK. The V end lost 4 bases, the J end lost 5 bases, and 20 bases lay between the germline ends. This CDR3 region has 16 residues. The CDR3 DNA is TGTGCCAGCAGCCCGACCGTATTTGACATTCTAACTGAAGCTTTCTTT. Protein sequence: CASSPTVFDILTEAFF.

This chain uses TRBV28 with TRBJ1-5; TRBD1 agrees at 8 bases. From germline, CDR1 is MDHEN and CDR2 SYDVKM. This CDR3 spans 14 amino acids. V lost 7 bases to trimming and J lost 9 bases; unmatched junction nucleotides: 11. The CDR3 sequence: CASTTGTGERPQHF. The CDR3 DNA sequence: TGTGCCAGCACCACCGGGACAGGAGAGAGGCCCCAGCATTTT.

The genes are TRBV19 and TRBJ2-7, with D perhaps matching TRBD2 (5 bases). V was cut by 4 bases and J by 4 bases, with 20 bases left in between. The germline gives CDR1 LNHDA, CDR2 SQIVND (reference sequence). The CDR3 consists of 16 residues. The CDR3 loop is CASSRGGLHTGYEQYF. DNA of the CDR3: TGTGCCAGTAGTAGAGGAGGCCTACACACCGGGTACGAGCAGTACTTC. Complete variable domain (other parts from reference TRBV19 and TRBJ2-7): DGGITQSPKYLFRKEGQNVTLSCEQNLNHDAMYWYRQDPGQGLRLIYYSQIVNDFQKGDIAEGYSVSREKKESFPLTVTSAQKNPTAFYLCASSRGGLHTGYEQYFGPGTRLTVT.

The chain couples TRBV5-1 to TRBJ1-5, with D maybe TRBD1 (5 bases). This CDR3 region has 15 residues. Germline V gives CDR1 SGHRS, CDR2 YFSETQ. With 2 bases removed from V and 6 bases from J, the gap between germline ends came to 15 bases. CDR3 region: CASSFRGDPAQPQHF. The CDR3 DNA sequence: TGCGCCAGCAGCTTTCGGGGGGATCCGGCTCAGCCCCAGCATTTT.

The V gene is TRBV29-1, the J gene TRBJ2-3; D perhaps matches TRBD2 (6 bases). In germline, CDR1 is SQVTM, CDR2 ANQGSEA. V lost 8 bases, J lost 3 bases, and 21 bases lay in between. The CDR3 has 15 amino acids. For the CDR3, the DNA is TGCAGCATCAGGCGGGGAACCTTTCGGACAGATACGCAGTATTTT. It translates to CSIRRGTFRTDTQYF.

The V call is TRBV7-9, the J call TRBJ1-2; 7 bases are a match to TRBD1. Germline CDR1 and CDR2: SEHNR and FQNEAQ (reference sequence). The CDR3 has 14 residues. V shed 1 base, J shed 8 bases, and the junction held 7 bases outside the gene matches. The CDR3 region has the DNA TGTGCCAGCAGCTTAGAGGTCACAGGGGCCGGCTACACCTTC. Protein sequence: CASSLEVTGAGYTF.

V usage is TRBV18 and J usage is TRBJ1-3; possible D gene TRBD1, 6 bases. The V and J ends lost 0 bases and 2 bases respectively, with 8 bases between them. CDR1 is KGHSH, CDR2 LQKENI, per germline. This CDR3 has 15 residues. The chain's CDR3 is CASSPPAGAGNTIYF. Written as DNA, the CDR3 is TGTGCCAGCTCACCACCGGCAGGGGCTGGAAACACCATATATTTT.

The CDR3 coding sequence is TGTGCCAGCAGCCCTGGGACATCCCCGAATAAGCAGTTCTTC. It yields the protein CASSPGTSPNKQFF. The V and J genes are TRBV7-3 and TRBJ2-1; D perhaps matches TRBD1 (6 bases). V gave up 5 bases and J gave up 11 bases, with 19 bases separating them. CDR1 SGHTA and CDR2 FQGTGA come from the germline V gene. The CDR3 runs 14 residues.

The chain recombines TRBV6-6 with TRBJ1-1, with 7 bases aligning to TRBD1. The V gene's germline CDR1 is MNHNY and CDR2 SVGAGI (reference sequence). Germline trimming cut 7 bases from V and 5 bases from J; bases unmatched to any gene: 13. This CDR3 has 15 residues. For the CDR3, the DNA is TGTGCCAGCACGGAACGGGAGGGGGCTAGGACTGAAGCTTTCTTT. It is translated as CASTEREGARTEAFF.